The rows below give T cell receptor beta chains drawn from one sample of a study of blood T cell repertoires in COVID-19. The table came from immunoSEQ multiplex PCR; TCRdb's copy has only in-frame clones and leaves some out. The sample has about 180,000 clones, just over 85% seen once. Source material: PBMCs or T cells enriched from blood (not recorded which). The origin of the receptors is a woman in her late teens or twenties who had recovered from COVID-19. Both conserved end residues are trimmed from each CDR3.

V	J	length	CDR3
TRBV5-1	TRBJ2-7	13	ASSLDGTGPYEQY
TRBV11-2	TRBJ1-2	10	ASSPGGFGYT
TRBV2	TRBJ2-5	13	ASSEPFFMQETQY
TRBV15	TRBJ1-4	12	ATSSGATNEKLF
TRBV7-2	TRBJ1-1	13	ASSLAGTGGTEAF
TRBV6-5	TRBJ1-1	11	ASKGGTNTEAF
TRBV11-2	TRBJ1-6	16	ASSLDRGGSSYNSPLH
TRBV5-1	TRBJ1-2	13	ASSALTGSNYGYT
TRBV28	TRBJ2-4	16	ASGEGQRRGRAKNIQY
TRBV6-5	TRBJ2-1	10	ASSTGGAWEF
TRBV18	TRBJ2-1	13	ASSPTSGGANEQF
TRBV18	TRBJ2-5	17	ASSAGGEWSSGRIETQY
TRBV19	TRBJ2-2	14	ASSIGARRGTGELF
TRBV9	TRBJ2-1	13	ASSAPGQGYNEQF
TRBV11-3	TRBJ2-1	14	ASSFKGGLGYNEQF
TRBV5-5	TRBJ1-2	12	ASTRGQAFYGYT
TRBV6-1	TRBJ1-5	15	ASSASGGANSNQPQH
TRBV5-6	TRBJ1-1	16	ASSLYTGGPTLNTEAF
TRBV12-3/TRBV12-4	TRBJ1-2	10	ASSPGGGLGT
TRBV30	TRBJ2-3	11	ARGFGGTDTQY
TRBV20-1	TRBJ1-4	9	SAPRGEKLF
TRBV7-2	TRBJ2-3	15	ASSLVGDRGPTDTQY
TRBV6-1	TRBJ2-7	11	ASSEGNTYEQY
TRBV7-9	TRBJ2-3	11	ASESSGTDTQY
TRBV28	TRBJ2-7	13	ASSEGQTISYEQY
TRBV11-2	TRBJ2-3	14	ASSLSLSPRPDTQY
TRBV19	TRBJ1-3	14	ASSAQGAYSGNTIY
TRBV6-5	TRBJ2-5	14	ASSYYPGSERGTQY
TRBV5-4	TRBJ2-1	11	ASSPLTGNEQF
TRBV19	TRBJ1-4	14	ASSIGGRASNEKLF
TRBV10-1	TRBJ1-1	10	ASSPRGTEAF
TRBV2	TRBJ1-1	12	ASMLGQGNTEAF
TRBV6-5	TRBJ1-4	11	ASSRVVNEKLF
TRBV14	TRBJ2-7	13	ASSSIGTASYEQY
TRBV5-1	TRBJ1-2	14	ASSKEGRGLSYGYT
TRBV19	TRBJ1-6	17	ASSIAEQTRRSYNSPLH
TRBV2	TRBJ1-5	12	ASSGQGGFQPQH
TRBV18	TRBJ1-2	13	ASSPGSGGDYGYT
TRBV10-1	TRBJ1-1	11	ASSESGVSEAF
TRBV27	TRBJ2-7	14	ASSFFLSGGSSEQY
TRBV6-2/TRBV6-3	TRBJ2-7	15	ASSYGILATNYEGQY
TRBV7-8	TRBJ2-7	16	ASAPSTSGGGDPYEQY
TRBV6-4	TRBJ2-1	13	ASSDLDREYNEQF
TRBV19	TRBJ2-3	13	ARMTRRTGRDTQY
TRBV5-3	TRBJ2-7	11	ARSSTRNYEQY
TRBV27	TRBJ2-1	13	ASSRLAGEWNEQF
TRBV13	TRBJ1-1	19	ASSLGFDWGSGVHGNTEAF
TRBV19	TRBJ1-6	9	ASSIPFPLH
TRBV2	TRBJ1-2	10	ASRPGGTGYT
TRBV4-3	TRBJ1-2	13	ASSQVSGTAYGYT
TRBV6-2/TRBV6-3	TRBJ2-7	12	ASSYGTSGYEQY
TRBV7-6	TRBJ1-3	11	ASSFQAGNTIY
TRBV28	TRBJ1-3	12	ASSRRQSGNTIY
TRBV6-5	TRBJ2-5	11	ASSFRGQETQY